Each of the 25 T cell receptor beta chains below was sequenced from the same sample in a study of regulatory dendritic cells for organ transplantation (dated by TCRdb to 2016 to 2017). Sorted T cell subsets were CFSE-labeled and co-cultured for roughly 5 days with allogeneic regulatory or mature dendritic cells at a 1:10 DC:T ratio. The antigens for these receptors are not known. Libraries were prepared through the immunoSEQ multiplex PCR assay. This immuneACCESS table, as held by TCRdb, lists in-frame sequences with V and J called but not all clones. Of the missing ones, under half trace to an unresolved V gene in checked studies; the others have no known cause. The sample table contains approximately 22,000 clones; only one count was recorded for 70% to 90% of them. The ten largest clonotypes hold about 0.68% of the sample. The specimen sequenced was naive CD4+ T cells from blood cultured with regulatory dendritic cells. The cell subset or site label corresponds to: CD45RA+ naive T cells. All receptors come from a human donor in good health.

The genes are TRBV28 and TRBJ2-7; D not resolved. Germline V gives CDR1 MDHEN, CDR2 SYDVKM. Trimming removed 3 bases at V and 2 bases at J, with 8 bases between. The CDR3 has 13 amino acids. The CDR3: CASSFQTPYEQYF. CDR3 DNA: TGTGCCAGCAGTTTTCAGACGCCCTACGAGCAGTACTTC. Together with reference TRBV28 and TRBJ2-7, the CDR3 gives the full variable domain: DVKVTQSSRYLVKRTGEKVFLECVQDMDHENMFWYRQDPGLGLRLIYFSYDVKMKEKGDIPEGYSVSREKKERFSLILESASTNQTSMYLCASSFQTPYEQYFGPGTRLTVT.

This chain connects TRBV28 to TRBJ2-1; tentative D call: TRBD2 (6 bases). The CDR3 sequence is 15 residues long. Germline CDR1 is MDHEN and CDR2 is SYDVKM. Trimming stripped 5 bases from V and 6 bases from J, with 17 bases between. Here the CDR3 DNA reads TGTGCCAGCAGTACCACCCATAGCGGACGCAATGAGCAGTTCTTC. It translates to CASSTTHSGRNEQFF.

The chain recombines TRBV30 with TRBJ1-4; possibly TRBD1 for D (6 bases). The CDR3 covers 13 residues. Looked up from germline, CDR1 is GTSNPN and CDR2 is SVGIG (reference sequence). Trimming took off 4 bases at V and 5 bases at J, with 11 bases between the two ends. In DNA, the CDR3 is TGTGCCTGGACAGGGGAGGGAAATGAAAAACTGTTTTTT. This encodes CAWTGEGNEKLFF.

The V gene is TRBV28, the J gene TRBJ1-4, with 7 bases matching TRBD1. The CDR3 totals 15 residues. Germline lookup yields CDR1 MDHEN and CDR2 SYDVKM. The junction had 5 bases not matched to a gene; V was cut back by 7 bases and J by 0 bases. The CDR3, as DNA: TGTGCCAGCACCCAGGGGGTCGCAACTAATGAAAAACTGTTTTTT. This encodes CASTQGVATNEKLFF.

This clone was recorded a few times. The rearrangement links TRBV4-2 to TRBJ1-5, with D perhaps matching TRBD1 (5 bases). Germline V gene sequence: CDR1 LGHNA, CDR2 YNFKEQ. Trimming cost V 3 bases and J 2 bases, with 20 bases left between them. This CDR3 is 18 amino acids long. The CDR3 here is CASSHSNAPGRGNQPQHF. In nucleotides, the CDR3 is TGTGCCAGCAGCCACTCTAACGCCCCGGGACGGGGCAATCAGCCCCAGCATTTT.

In its sample, this clone was seen a few times. The chain combines TRBV11-2 with TRBJ1-6; TRBD1 agrees at 7 bases. The CDR3 has 16 amino acids. The germline V gene has CDR1 SGHAT and CDR2 FQNNGV. The V gene end was trimmed by 1 base and the J gene end by 4 bases; junction bases not matched to a gene: 4. CDR3: CASSLASTGYNSPLHF. DNA for the CDR3: TGTGCCAGCAGCTTAGCGTCGACAGGGTATAATTCACCCCTCCACTTT.

This chain connects TRBV5-1 to TRBJ1-4; no clear D gene. Trimming shortened V by 5 bases and J by 0 bases, and 8 bases separated the two germline ends. The CDR3 is made up of 14 amino acids. Per the germline V gene, CDR1 is SGHRS and CDR2 is YFSETQ. The CDR3 sequence: CASRTDATNEKLFF. The CDR3 DNA sequence: TGCGCCAGCAGGACCGATGCAACTAATGAAAAACTGTTTTTT.

In its sample, this clone was seen a few times. This chain links TRBV7-9 with TRBJ2-3, with 8 nucleotides matching TRBD2. The CDR3 runs to 16 residues. The V gene's germline CDR1 is SEHNR and CDR2 FQNEAQ (reference sequence). Trimming took 5 bases from V and 2 from J; bases not matched to a gene: 9. CDR3 loop: CASSLQLAVITDTQYF. In DNA form, the CDR3 reads TGTGCCAGCAGCCTCCAACTAGCGGTGATCACAGATACGCAGTATTTT.

This rearrangement joins TRBV28 to TRBJ2-7, with TRBD2 matching 8 bases. The CDR3 consists of 16 residues. Trimming cost V 4 bases and J 9 bases; bases outside gene matches: 17. CDR1 and CDR2 (germline): MDHEN, SYDVKM. The CDR3 bases are TGTGCCAGCAGTTCATCCCTCGGGACTAGTCCTGGCGGGCAGTACTTC. This codes for CASSSSLGTSPGGQYF.

The rearrangement joins TRBV4-2 to TRBJ1-5; a possible D gene is TRBD1 (5 bases). Deletions cut 0 bases from V and 9 bases from J, with 12 bases between. From germline, CDR1 is LGHNA and CDR2 YNFKEQ. The CDR3 totals 14 residues. The CDR3 region is CASSQDPREWPQHF. The CDR3 nucleotides are TGTGCCAGCAGCCAAGACCCCAGGGAGTGGCCCCAGCATTTT.

The chain is built from TRBV28 and TRBJ1-4; D remains unclear. CDR3 length: 12 amino acids. The germline V gene has CDR1 MDHEN and CDR2 SYDVKM. The germline V and J ends were trimmed by 7 bases and 5 bases, with 8 bases remaining between them. DNA of the CDR3: TGTGCCAGCAAAGGGCCAAATGAAAAACTGTTTTTT. As protein: CASKGPNEKLFF.

The J gene is TRBJ2-7, the V gene TRBV27, with D unclear. The germline V and J ends were trimmed by 0 bases and 3 bases, with 12 bases remaining between them. CDR1 MNHEY and CDR2 SMNVEV come from the germline V gene (reference sequence). The CDR3 is 15 amino acids. The CDR3 sequence: CASSLSGYSRYEQYF. The CDR3 nucleotides read TGTGCCAGCAGTTTATCCGGCTATAGCCGCTACGAGCAGTACTTC.

V is TRBV27 and J is TRBJ1-2; no clear D gene. CDR1 and CDR2 (germline): MNHEY, SMNVEV (reference sequence). The CDR3 consists of 14 residues. Trimming shortened V by 4 bases and J by 7 bases, and 16 bases separated the two germline ends. CDR3 nucleotides: TGTGCCAGCAGTTCAAGCGGACGGCTCGGTGGCTACACCTTC. This gives the protein CASSSSGRLGGYTF.

The V gene is TRBV14, the J gene TRBJ2-7; possibly TRBD1 for D (5 bases). Germline values: CDR1 SGHDN, CDR2 FVKESK. The CDR3 has 13 amino acids. V was cut by 6 bases and J by 0 bases, with 9 bases left in between. Written as DNA, the CDR3 is TGTGCCAGCAGTCGTGGGGCCTCCTACGAGCAGTACTTC. Protein: CASSRGASYEQYF.

The rearrangement links TRBV5-1 to TRBJ2-4; possibly TRBD1 for D (6 bases). Looked up from germline, CDR1 is SGHRS and CDR2 is YFSETQ. CDR3 length equals 14 residues. Trimming took 4 bases from V and 9 from J, leaving 17 bases between them. CDR3 region: CASSLSPGQSIQYF. The DNA for the CDR3 is TGCGCCAGCAGCCTATCTCCGGGACAATCCATTCAGTACTTC. Supplemented by reference TRBV5-1 and TRBJ2-4, the full variable domain reads KAGVTQTPRYLIKTRGQQVTLSCSPISGHRSVSWYQQTPGQGLQFLFEYFSETQRNKGNFPGRFSGRQFSNSRSEMNVSTLELGDSALYLCASSLSPGQSIQYFGAGTRLSVL.

Written as DNA, the CDR3 is TGTGCCAGCAGTGGAACAGGGGGCGGGGTGGCTAATGAAAAACTGTTTTTT. It encodes CASSGTGGGVANEKLFF. V usage is TRBV27 and J usage is TRBJ1-4, with TRBD1 matching 9 bases. Losses at the gene ends were 5 bases for V and 3 bases for J; bases not matched to a gene: 10. The germline V gene has CDR1 MNHEY and CDR2 SMNVEV (reference sequence). This CDR3 spans 17 amino acids.

This chain joins TRBV25-1 and TRBJ1-3; D call uncertain. The CDR3 runs to 16 residues. The V gene's germline CDR1 is MGHDK and CDR2 SYGVNS. V lost 4 bases, J lost 2 bases, and 15 bases lay in between. Here the CDR3 reads CASSALPLSTGNTIYF. The CDR3 DNA reads as TGTGCCAGCAGTGCGCTCCCTCTATCTACTGGAAACACCATATATTTT.

This chain uses TRBV6-1 with TRBJ1-1, with no clear D. V gave up 6 bases and J gave up 3 bases, with 11 bases separating them. In germline, CDR1 is MNHNS, CDR2 SASEGT. The CDR3 sequence is 13 residues long. The CDR3 sequence is CASRRQEDTEAFF. In DNA form, the CDR3 reads TGTGCCAGCAGAAGGCAGGAGGACACTGAAGCTTTCTTT.

The rearrangement links TRBV27 to TRBJ2-7, with TRBD1 matching 9 bases. After removal of 2 bases from V and 3 bases from J, the junction contained 8 bases not matched to a gene. The CDR3 is 16 amino acids. CDR1 is MNHEY and CDR2 is SMNVEV in the germline V gene (reference sequence). The CDR3 nucleotides read TGTGCCAGCAGTTTAAGGCGAGGACAGGGGTTCTACGAGCAGTACTTC. It specifies CASSLRRGQGFYEQYF.

V is TRBV15 and J is TRBJ1-6; no clear D gene. The CDR3 is 16 residues long. Trimming removed 0 bases at V and 7 bases at J, with 13 bases between. Looked up from germline, CDR1 is LNHNV and CDR2 is YYDKDF (reference sequence). The CDR3 protein is CATSRDAQASNSPLHF. The CDR3 DNA is TGTGCCACCAGCAGAGATGCGCAGGCCTCCAATTCACCCCTCCACTTT.

The chain couples TRBV9 to TRBJ2-5; 7 bases match TRBD2. V was clipped by 2 bases and J by 0 bases; unmatched bases: 4. The CDR3 consists of 15 residues. CDR1 and CDR2 from the germline V gene are SGDLS and YYNGEE. The CDR3 reads CASSVGTTYQETQYF. The CDR3, as DNA: TGTGCCAGCAGCGTCGGGACTACGTACCAAGAGACCCAGTACTTC.

The CDR3 coding sequence is TGTGCCAGCAGCCGTGGGATCCCGGGCGAAAAACTGTTTTTT. This gives the protein CASSRGIPGEKLFF. The chain links TRBV6-1 to TRBJ1-4; D remains unclear. Per germline, CDR1 MNHNS and CDR2 SASEGT. The ends were cut back, 6 bases at V and 8 bases at J, with 16 bases in the middle. The CDR3 extends over 14 amino acids.

This chain joins TRBV28 and TRBJ1-5; a possible D gene is TRBD1 (5 bases). Looked up from germline, CDR1 is MDHEN and CDR2 is SYDVKM. The CDR3 extends over 15 amino acids. Between the trimmed V and J ends, which lost 6 bases and 2 bases, there was a span of 14 bases. This CDR3 is CASRGGTLGNQPQHF. CDR3 sequence (DNA): TGTGCCAGCAGGGGGGGGACGCTCGGCAATCAGCCCCAGCATTTT.

The chain has TRBV5-8 and TRBJ1-5, with no clear D. CDR3 size: 11 residues. Germline V gives CDR1 SGHTS, CDR2 YDEGEE. Trimming took off 1 base at V and 7 bases at J, with 3 bases between the two ends. The CDR3 loop is CASSLIQPQHF. The DNA for the CDR3 is TGTGCCAGCAGCTTGATCCAGCCCCAGCATTTT. Filled out from reference TRBV5-8 and TRBJ1-5, the complete variable domain reads EAGVTQSPTHLIKTRGQQATLRCSPISGHTSVYWYQQALGLGLQFLLWYDEGEERNRGNFPPRFSGRQFPNYSSELNVNALELEDSALYLCASSLIQPQHFGDGTRLSIL.

V and J are TRBV4-2 and TRBJ1-2, with D unclear. Deletions cut 3 bases from V and 8 bases from J, with 19 bases between. CDR1 LGHNA and CDR2 YNFKEQ come from the germline V gene. The CDR3 length is 15 residues. The CDR3 DNA follows: TGTGCCAGCAGCCATTTGCAACGAATCGGAGAGGGCTACACCTTC. As protein: CASSHLQRIGEGYTF.